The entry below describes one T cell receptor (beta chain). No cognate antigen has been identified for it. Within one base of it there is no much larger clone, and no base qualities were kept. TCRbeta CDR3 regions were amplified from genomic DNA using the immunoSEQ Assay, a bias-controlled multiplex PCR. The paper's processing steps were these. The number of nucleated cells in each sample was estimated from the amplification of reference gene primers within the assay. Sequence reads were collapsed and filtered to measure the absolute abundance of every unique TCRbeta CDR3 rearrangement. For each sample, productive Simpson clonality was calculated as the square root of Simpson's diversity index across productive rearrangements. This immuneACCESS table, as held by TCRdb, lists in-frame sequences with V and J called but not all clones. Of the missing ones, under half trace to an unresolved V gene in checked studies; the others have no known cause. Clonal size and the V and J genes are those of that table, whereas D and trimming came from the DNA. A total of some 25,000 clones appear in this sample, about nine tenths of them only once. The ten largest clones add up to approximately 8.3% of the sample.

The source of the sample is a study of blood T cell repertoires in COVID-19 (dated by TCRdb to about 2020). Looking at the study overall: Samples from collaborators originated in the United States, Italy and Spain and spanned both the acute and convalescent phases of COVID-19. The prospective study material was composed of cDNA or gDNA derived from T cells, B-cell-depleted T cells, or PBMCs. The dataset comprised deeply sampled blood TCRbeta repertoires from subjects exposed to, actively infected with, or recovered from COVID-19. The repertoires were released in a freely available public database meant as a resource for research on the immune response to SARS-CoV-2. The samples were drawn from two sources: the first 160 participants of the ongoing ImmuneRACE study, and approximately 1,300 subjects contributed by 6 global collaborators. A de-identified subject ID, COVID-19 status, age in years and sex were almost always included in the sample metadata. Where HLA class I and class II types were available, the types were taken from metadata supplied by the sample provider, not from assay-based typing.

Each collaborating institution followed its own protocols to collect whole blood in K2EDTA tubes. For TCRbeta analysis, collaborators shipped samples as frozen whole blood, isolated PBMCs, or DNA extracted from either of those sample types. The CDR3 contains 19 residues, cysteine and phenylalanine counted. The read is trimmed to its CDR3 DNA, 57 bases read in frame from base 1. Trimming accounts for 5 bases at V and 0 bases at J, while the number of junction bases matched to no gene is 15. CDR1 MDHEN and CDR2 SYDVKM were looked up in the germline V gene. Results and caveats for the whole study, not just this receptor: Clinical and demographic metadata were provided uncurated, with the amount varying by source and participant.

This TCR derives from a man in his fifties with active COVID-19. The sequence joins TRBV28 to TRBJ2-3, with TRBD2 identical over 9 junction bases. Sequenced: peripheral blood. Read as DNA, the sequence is TGTGCCAGCAGTCCGGTGGTAGCGGGGGCCCGATTTAGCACAGATACGCAGTATTTT. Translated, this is CASSPVVAGARFSTDTQYF.